This record covers a single T cell receptor beta chain. This sample stems from a study of technical replicates of blood from four donors. Data came from immunoSEQ multiplex PCR; TCRdb stores just in-frame clones and leaves some out. The sample contains 55,000 to 75,000 clones, around 92% of which appear only once. Germline CDR1 is SGDLS and CDR2 is YYNGEE. Trimming left V 0 bases short and J 5 bases short, with 8 bases between. The CDR3 is 13 amino acids. This rearrangement joins TRBV9 to TRBJ1-1, with D unclear. The sample was T cells isolated from PBMCs. The TCR comes from a human donor in good health. The CDR3 is CASSVGGFTEAFF. CDR3 coding DNA: TGTGCCAGCAGCGTAGGAGGTTTTACTGAAGCTTTCTTT.